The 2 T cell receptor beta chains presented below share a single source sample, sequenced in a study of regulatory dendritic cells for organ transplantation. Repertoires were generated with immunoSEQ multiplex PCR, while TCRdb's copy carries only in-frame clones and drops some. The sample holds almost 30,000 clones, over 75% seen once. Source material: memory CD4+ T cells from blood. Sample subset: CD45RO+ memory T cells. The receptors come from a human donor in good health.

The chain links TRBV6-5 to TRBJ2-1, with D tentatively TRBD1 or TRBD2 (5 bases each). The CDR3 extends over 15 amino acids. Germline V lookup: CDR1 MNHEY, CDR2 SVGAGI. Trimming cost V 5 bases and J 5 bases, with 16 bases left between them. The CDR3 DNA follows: TGTGCCAGCAGTCTACTCGGGACGTTGAACAATGAGCAGTTCTTC. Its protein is CASSLLGTLNNEQFF.

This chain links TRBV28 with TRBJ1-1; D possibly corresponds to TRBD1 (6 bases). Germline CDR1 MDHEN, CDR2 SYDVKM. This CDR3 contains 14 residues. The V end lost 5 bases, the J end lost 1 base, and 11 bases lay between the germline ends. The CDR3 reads CASSRGGSNTEAFF. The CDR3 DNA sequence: TGTGCCAGCAGTAGGGGGGGATCGAACACTGAAGCTTTCTTT.